This is a list of T cell receptor beta chains from one sample in a study of T cell responses to AZD1222 COVID-19 vaccine. Assay used: immunoSEQ multiplex PCR; TCRdb lists only in-frame clones, some missing. In the table there are about 120,000 clones, approximately 83% of which are singletons. Sequenced here: peripheral blood, sampled on day 0 of AZD1222 vaccination. The receptors here all came from an adult in good health. The CDR3 runs from the conserved cysteine through the conserved F or W. The order of the fields is V gene, J gene, D gene, clone size, CDR3 DNA, CDR3 protein. The D gene is left open where the match is weak. Size is stated for part of the rows, as once, few or many counts, or as a class when the clone is expanded.

V gene: TRBV24-1
J gene: TRBJ2-2
D gene: NA
clone size: few
CDR3 DNA: TGTGCCACCAGTGATTTGGTCAACACCGGGGAGCTGTTTTTT
CDR3 protein: CATSDLVNTGELFF

V gene: TRBV7-6
J gene: TRBJ2-1
D gene: TRBD2
clone size: NA
CDR3 DNA: TGTGCCAGCAGCTCACCCTCTGGCGGGGGGAGGGGTGAGCAGTTCTTC
CDR3 protein: CASSSPSGGGRGEQFF

V gene: TRBV27
J gene: TRBJ2-7
D gene: NA
clone size: NA
CDR3 DNA: TGTGCCAGCAGTTCAAGCTCCTACGAGCAGTACTTC
CDR3 protein: CASSSSSYEQYF

V gene: TRBV11-1
J gene: TRBJ1-4
D gene: NA
clone size: NA
CDR3 DNA: TGTGCCAGCAGCTTAGGTCTGGATGAAAAACTGTTTTTT
CDR3 protein: CASSLGLDEKLFF

V gene: TRBV24-1
J gene: TRBJ1-2
D gene: NA
clone size: NA
CDR3 DNA: TGTGCCACCAGTGACCCGGGGACGGGCTATGGCTACACCTTC
CDR3 protein: CATSDPGTGYGYTF

V gene: TRBV28
J gene: TRBJ2-3
D gene: NA
clone size: NA
CDR3 DNA: TGTGCCAGCAGTTTCAACAGGGGAGGGACAGATACGCAGTATTTT
CDR3 protein: CASSFNRGGTDTQYF

V gene: TRBV19
J gene: TRBJ1-5
D gene: NA
clone size: once
CDR3 DNA: TGTGCCAGTAGTATAAACTATAGCAATCAGCCCCAGCATTTT
CDR3 protein: CASSINYSNQPQHF

V gene: TRBV28
J gene: TRBJ2-6
D gene: NA
clone size: NA
CDR3 DNA: TGTGCCAGCAGTCCCAGGGTGACTGGGGCCAACGTCCTGACTTTC
CDR3 protein: CASSPRVTGANVLTF

V gene: TRBV5-1
J gene: TRBJ1-1
D gene: NA
clone size: NA
CDR3 DNA: TGCGCCAGCAGCTTGCTGGCGTCGAACACTGAAGCTTTCTTT
CDR3 protein: CASSLLASNTEAFF

V gene: TRBV30
J gene: TRBJ2-5
D gene: NA
clone size: NA
CDR3 DNA: TGTGCCTGGCAAAATCAAGAGACCCAGTACTTC
CDR3 protein: CAWQNQETQYF

V gene: TRBV7-2
J gene: TRBJ2-7
D gene: TRBD2
clone size: NA
CDR3 DNA: TGTGCCAGCAGCTTAGGTAGCGGGGGGTCCTACGAGCAGTACTTC
CDR3 protein: CASSLGSGGSYEQYF

V gene: TRBV19
J gene: TRBJ2-7
D gene: NA
clone size: NA
CDR3 DNA: TGTGCCAGTAGTAGACCCATCCGGGGTTACTACGAGCAGTACTTC
CDR3 protein: CASSRPIRGYYEQYF

V gene: TRBV16
J gene: TRBJ1-6
D gene: NA
clone size: NA
CDR3 DNA: TGTGCCAGCAGCCAATGGGTAGGAGGGGCAAGCTATAATTCACCCCTCCACTTT
CDR3 protein: CASSQWVGGASYNSPLHF

V gene: TRBV7-9
J gene: TRBJ1-2
D gene: NA
clone size: NA
CDR3 DNA: TGTGCCAGCAGCTTAGAACAGCCACACTATGGCTACACCTTC
CDR3 protein: CASSLEQPHYGYTF

V gene: TRBV2
J gene: TRBJ1-5
D gene: TRBD1
clone size: NA
CDR3 DNA: TGTGCCAGCAGAGCCTACAGGGGTCCGAATCAGCCCCAGCATTTT
CDR3 protein: CASRAYRGPNQPQHF

V gene: TRBV6-5
J gene: TRBJ2-7
D gene: NA
clone size: NA
CDR3 DNA: TGTGCCAGCAGCTCTGGGGGGGCGTCGCCCTACGAGCAGTACTTC
CDR3 protein: CASSSGGASPYEQYF

V gene: TRBV7-2
J gene: TRBJ1-5
D gene: TRBD1
clone size: once
CDR3 DNA: TGTGCCAGCAGCTTAATACTCACAGGGGTTCAGCCCCAGCATTTT
CDR3 protein: CASSLILTGVQPQHF

V gene: TRBV29-1
J gene: TRBJ1-2
D gene: NA
clone size: NA
CDR3 DNA: TGCAGCGTTGATACAGGAGACAGCTATGGCTACACCTTC
CDR3 protein: CSVDTGDSYGYTF

V gene: TRBV5-1
J gene: TRBJ2-3
D gene: NA
clone size: NA
CDR3 DNA: TGCGCCAGCAGCCCCCTCTGGGGGGGGGCGGGAGATACGCAGTATTTT
CDR3 protein: CASSPLWGGAGDTQYF

V gene: TRBV5-1
J gene: TRBJ1-3
D gene: TRBD1
clone size: NA
CDR3 DNA: TGCGCCAGCAGCCCGGTCGGGACAGAGCCTGGCACCATATATTTT
CDR3 protein: CASSPVGTEPGTIYF

V gene: TRBV19
J gene: TRBJ1-2
D gene: TRBD1
clone size: NA
CDR3 DNA: TGTGCCAGTCAAGATCGGACAGGGGTGTCAGGTAGAGGCTACACCTTC
CDR3 protein: CASQDRTGVSGRGYTF

V gene: TRBV29-1
J gene: TRBJ2-7
D gene: NA
clone size: NA
CDR3 DNA: TGCAGCGGCGCCGGGCCCTCCTACGAGCAGTACTTC
CDR3 protein: CSGAGPSYEQYF

V gene: TRBV19
J gene: TRBJ1-5
D gene: NA
clone size: NA
CDR3 DNA: TGTGCCAGTAGTCCAGGGGACCGCCAGCCCCAGCATTTT
CDR3 protein: CASSPGDRQPQHF

V gene: TRBV7-2
J gene: TRBJ2-5
D gene: NA
clone size: NA
CDR3 DNA: TGTGCCAGCAGCCGTATGGCGGGGCACCAAGAGACCCAGTACTTC
CDR3 protein: CASSRMAGHQETQYF

V gene: TRBV4-2
J gene: TRBJ2-5
D gene: TRBD2
clone size: NA
CDR3 DNA: TGTGCCAGCAGCCAAGAACGGGGGGGTAGTGGGACCCAGTACTTC
CDR3 protein: CASSQERGGSGTQYF

V gene: TRBV29-1
J gene: TRBJ1-1
D gene: NA
clone size: NA
CDR3 DNA: TGCAGCGTACTCCCCCCCGGCACTGAAGCTTTCTTT
CDR3 protein: CSVLPPGTEAFF

V gene: TRBV27
J gene: TRBJ2-7
D gene: TRBD1
clone size: NA
CDR3 DNA: TGTGCCAGCAGTCCACAGGGGGCAAGCTACGAGCAGTACTTC
CDR3 protein: CASSPQGASYEQYF

V gene: TRBV7-3
J gene: TRBJ1-1
D gene: TRBD1
clone size: few
CDR3 DNA: TGTGCCAGCAGCAGCGGACAGGGTCTCTCGGCTTTCTTT
CDR3 protein: CASSSGQGLSAFF

V gene: TRBV9
J gene: TRBJ2-1
D gene: TRBD2
clone size: few
CDR3 DNA: TGTGCCAGCAGCGTAGGCGGGACTATGAACAATGAGCAGTTCTTC
CDR3 protein: CASSVGGTMNNEQFF

V gene: TRBV18
J gene: TRBJ2-7
D gene: NA
clone size: NA
CDR3 DNA: TGTGCCAGCTCACCCCTCCTGAACACAGGGTCACCCACCTACGAGCAGTACTTC
CDR3 protein: CASSPLLNTGSPTYEQYF

V gene: TRBV29-1
J gene: TRBJ1-1
D gene: TRBD1
clone size: few
CDR3 DNA: TGCAGCGCCCAGGGGGGCACTGAAGCTTTCTTT
CDR3 protein: CSAQGGTEAFF

V gene: TRBV2
J gene: TRBJ1-5
D gene: NA
clone size: NA
CDR3 DNA: TGTGCCAGCAGTGCCGAGCCCAATCAGCCCCAGCATTTT
CDR3 protein: CASSAEPNQPQHF

V gene: TRBV18
J gene: TRBJ1-1
D gene: TRBD1
clone size: NA
CDR3 DNA: TGTGCCAGCTCAACGGACAGGTTAGGTGCTTTCTTT
CDR3 protein: CASSTDRLGAFF

V gene: TRBV3-1/TRBV3-2
J gene: TRBJ1-3
D gene: TRBD1
clone size: NA
CDR3 DNA: TGTGCCAGCAGCGACAGGGAGGCTGGAAACACCATATATTTT
CDR3 protein: CASSDREAGNTIYF

V gene: TRBV9
J gene: TRBJ1-2
D gene: NA
clone size: NA
CDR3 DNA: TGTGCCAGCAGCGTAGCCCGCCCCCCCGCTATGGGTGGCTACACCTTC
CDR3 protein: CASSVARPPAMGGYTF

V gene: TRBV6-5
J gene: TRBJ1-2
D gene: TRBD1
clone size: NA
CDR3 DNA: TGTGCCAGCAGTTACGGGACAGGGTATAATGGCTACACCTTC
CDR3 protein: CASSYGTGYNGYTF

V gene: TRBV7-6
J gene: TRBJ2-7
D gene: NA
clone size: NA
CDR3 DNA: TGTGCCAGCAGCTTATACCGGGGGACGGGCGAGCAGTACTTC
CDR3 protein: CASSLYRGTGEQYF

V gene: TRBV7-3
J gene: TRBJ2-7
D gene: NA
clone size: NA
CDR3 DNA: TGTGCCAGCAGCTCCAACGCCGGTTACGAGCAGTACTTC
CDR3 protein: CASSSNAGYEQYF

V gene: TRBV6-1
J gene: TRBJ1-5
D gene: NA
clone size: NA
CDR3 DNA: TGTGCCAGCAGTGAAGCGCTTCGCCTTAGGTCTACCCAGCATTTT
CDR3 protein: CASSEALRLRSTQHF

V gene: TRBV28
J gene: TRBJ1-2
D gene: TRBD1
clone size: NA
CDR3 DNA: TGTGCCAGCAGGGCCGGGACAGGGGCCGGCTATGGCTACACCTTC
CDR3 protein: CASRAGTGAGYGYTF

V gene: TRBV3-1/TRBV3-2
J gene: TRBJ2-2
D gene: NA
clone size: NA
CDR3 DNA: TGTGCCAGCAGCCAGAGGGCCGGGGAGCTGTTTTTT
CDR3 protein: CASSQRAGELFF

V gene: TRBV6-2/TRBV6-3
J gene: TRBJ1-2
D gene: NA
clone size: NA
CDR3 DNA: TGTGCCAGCAGTTACCGGACGCCTTACGGTGGCTACACCTTC
CDR3 protein: CASSYRTPYGGYTF

V gene: TRBV28
J gene: TRBJ1-5
D gene: NA
clone size: NA
CDR3 DNA: TGTGCCACTGCAACTGGGGATCAGCCCCAGCATTTT
CDR3 protein: CATATGDQPQHF

V gene: TRBV19
J gene: TRBJ1-1
D gene: NA
clone size: NA
CDR3 DNA: TGTGCCAGTAACCCGAGGACAGCGAACACTGAAGCTTTCTTT
CDR3 protein: CASNPRTANTEAFF